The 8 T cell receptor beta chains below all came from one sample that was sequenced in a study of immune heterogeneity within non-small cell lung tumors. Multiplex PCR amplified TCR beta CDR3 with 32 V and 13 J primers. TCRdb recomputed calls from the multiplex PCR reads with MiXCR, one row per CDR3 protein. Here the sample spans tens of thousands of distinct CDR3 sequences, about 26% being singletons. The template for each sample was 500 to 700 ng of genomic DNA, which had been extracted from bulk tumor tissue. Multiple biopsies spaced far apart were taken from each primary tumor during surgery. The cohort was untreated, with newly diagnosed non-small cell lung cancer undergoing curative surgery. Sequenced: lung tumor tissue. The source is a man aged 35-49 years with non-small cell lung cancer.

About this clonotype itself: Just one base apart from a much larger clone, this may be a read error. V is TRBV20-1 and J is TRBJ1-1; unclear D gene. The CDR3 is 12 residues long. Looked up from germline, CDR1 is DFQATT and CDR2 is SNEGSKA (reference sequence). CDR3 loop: CSANNRNTEVFF. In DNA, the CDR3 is TGCAGTGCTAACAATCGGAACACTGAAGTTTTCTTT.

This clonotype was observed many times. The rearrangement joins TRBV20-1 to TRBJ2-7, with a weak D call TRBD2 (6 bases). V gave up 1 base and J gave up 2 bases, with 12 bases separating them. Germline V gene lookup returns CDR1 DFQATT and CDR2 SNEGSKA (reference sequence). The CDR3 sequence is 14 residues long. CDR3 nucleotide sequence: TGCAGTGCTAGAGTCGGGAGTTTCCCCTACGAGCAGTACTTC. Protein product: CSARVGSFPYEQYF.

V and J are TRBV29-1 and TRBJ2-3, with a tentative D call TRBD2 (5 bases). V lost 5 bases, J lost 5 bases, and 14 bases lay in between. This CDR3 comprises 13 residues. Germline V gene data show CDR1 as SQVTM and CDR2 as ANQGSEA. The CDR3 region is CSVKRGLRDTQYF. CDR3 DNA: TGCAGCGTTAAAAGAGGACTCCGAGATACGCAGTATTTT.

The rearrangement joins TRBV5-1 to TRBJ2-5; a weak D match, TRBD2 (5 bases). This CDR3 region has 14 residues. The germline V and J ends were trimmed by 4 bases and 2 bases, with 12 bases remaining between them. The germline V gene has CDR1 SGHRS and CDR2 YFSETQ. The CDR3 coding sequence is TGCGCCAGCAGCCCCTGGACGGGGCAAGAGACCCAGTACTTC. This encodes CASSPWTGQETQYF.

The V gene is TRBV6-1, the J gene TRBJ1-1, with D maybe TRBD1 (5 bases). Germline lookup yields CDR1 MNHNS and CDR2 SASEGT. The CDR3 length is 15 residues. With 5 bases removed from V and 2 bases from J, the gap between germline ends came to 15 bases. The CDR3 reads CASSYSRQLNTEAFF. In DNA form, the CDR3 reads TGTGCCAGCAGTTATAGTAGACAGTTAAACACTGAAGCTTTCTTT.

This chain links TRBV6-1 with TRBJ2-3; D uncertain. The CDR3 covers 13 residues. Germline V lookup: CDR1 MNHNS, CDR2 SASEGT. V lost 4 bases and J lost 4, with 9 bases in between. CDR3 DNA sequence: TGTGCCAGCAGTGCTCGTCTAGCAGATACGCAGTATTTT. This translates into CASSARLADTQYF.

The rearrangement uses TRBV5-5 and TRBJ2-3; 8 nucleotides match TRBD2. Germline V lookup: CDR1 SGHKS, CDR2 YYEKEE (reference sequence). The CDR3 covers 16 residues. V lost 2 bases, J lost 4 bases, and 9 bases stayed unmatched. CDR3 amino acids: CASSLRSAGVSDTQYF. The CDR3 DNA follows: TGTGCCAGCAGCTTACGTTCAGCGGGAGTCTCAGATACGCAGTATTTT.

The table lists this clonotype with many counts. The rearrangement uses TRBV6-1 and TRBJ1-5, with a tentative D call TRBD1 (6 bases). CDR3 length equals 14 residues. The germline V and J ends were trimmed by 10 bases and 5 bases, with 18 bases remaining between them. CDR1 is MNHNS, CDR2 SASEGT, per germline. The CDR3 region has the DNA TGTGCCACCCACCCCGGACAGTCGTATCAGCCCCAGCATTTT. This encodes CATHPGQSYQPQHF.